The 5 T cell receptor beta chains given below trace back to one sample, sequenced in a study of blood T cell repertoires in COVID-19. The protocol was immunoSEQ multiplex PCR, while the TCRdb copy is restricted to in-frame clones and leaves out a portion. This sample has 100,000 to 150,000 clones; around four fifths occur once, and the top ten carry roughly 25%. Source material: peripheral blood. The receptors shown here come from a human donor in a cohort sampled during active COVID-19.

V gene TRBV7-3 combines with J gene TRBJ2-1; D ambiguous. Germline V lookup: CDR1 SGHTA, CDR2 FQGTGA. The CDR3 has 13 residues. Trimming shortened V by 4 bases and J by 10 bases, and 14 bases separated the two germline ends. The CDR3 loop reads CASSSHLAGEQFF. Here the CDR3 DNA reads TGTGCCAGCAGCTCTCACTTAGCTGGCGAGCAGTTCTTC.

The genes are TRBV18 and TRBJ2-2; D ambiguous. This CDR3 is 15 amino acids long. Looked up from germline, CDR1 is KGHSH and CDR2 is LQKENI. Between the trimmed V and J ends, which lost 1 base and 4 bases, there was a span of 10 bases. The CDR3 loop reads CASSPRAPITGELFF. In nucleotides, the CDR3 is TGTGCCAGCTCACCACGGGCCCCGATCACCGGGGAGCTGTTTTTT.

This clone was detected a few times. The chain is built from TRBV6-5 and TRBJ2-1; 11 bases are shared with TRBD2. After removal of 6 bases from V and 5 bases from J, the junction contained 6 bases not matched to a gene. The CDR3 covers 15 residues. Germline V lookup: CDR1 MNHEY, CDR2 SVGAGI. The CDR3 region has the DNA TGTGCCAGCAGGAAGAAACTAGCGGGAGACAATGAGCAGTTCTTC. The encoded protein is CASRKKLAGDNEQFF.

The V call is TRBV10-2, the J call TRBJ1-5, with D perhaps matching TRBD1 (6 bases). Germline values: CDR1 WSHSY, CDR2 SAAADI. CDR3 length equals 13 residues. With 7 bases removed from V and 3 bases from J, the gap between germline ends came to 10 bases. The CDR3 spells CASKRGNNQPQHF. CDR3 sequence (DNA): TGCGCCAGCAAGAGGGGGAACAATCAGCCCCAGCATTTT.

V and J are TRBV7-2 and TRBJ1-2, with 8 bases fitting TRBD1. Germline trimming cut 0 bases from V and 3 bases from J; bases unmatched to any gene: 3. CDR1 SGHTA and CDR2 FQGNSA come from the germline V gene. This CDR3 is 15 amino acids long. This CDR3 is CASSLATGGDYGYTF. CDR3 DNA sequence: TGTGCCAGCAGCTTAGCTACAGGGGGGGACTATGGCTACACCTTC. Using reference TRBV7-2 and TRBJ1-2 for the parts outside the CDR3, the full variable domain is GAGVSQSPSNKVTEKGKDVELRCDPISGHTALYWYRQSLGQGLEFLIYFQGNSAPDKSGLPSDRFSAERTGGSVSTLTIQRTQQEDSAVYLCASSLATGGDYGYTFGSGTRLTVV.